The table lists the clone carrying this TCR beta chain with many counts. Its specificity is not known. Per germline, CDR1 SGHRS and CDR2 YFSETQ. The CDR3 has 14 amino acids. The ends were cut back, 4 bases at V and 9 bases at J, with 19 bases in the middle. This sample was taken from a study of post-analysis software for immune sequencing data. Study-level points and caveats: The five TRBV segments detected at higher frequency in patients than in controls included TRBV5-6, TRBV5-1 and TRBV20-1. Samples prepared in the same batch strongly co-clustered by F measure. Compared against controls, patients with multiple sclerosis displayed significantly lower normalized Chao1 diversity.

cDNA libraries for TCR beta contained unique molecular identifiers. One entry per CDR3 protein results from TCRdb running MiXCR on the PCR reads. The data show about 200,000 distinct CDR3 sequences, approximately 29% seen once. Sequencing input: blood. The source of this sequence is a girl aged 2-17 years with multiple sclerosis. The V gene is TRBV5-1, the J gene TRBJ2-5, with no clear D. The CDR3 DNA reads as TGCGCCAGCAGCCTTTCCCACGGCGCAAATCCCCAGTACTTC. Its translation is CASSLSHGANPQYF. Full variable domain (missing parts from reference TRBV5-1 and TRBJ2-5): KAGVTQTPRYLIKTRGQQVTLSCSPISGHRSVSWYQQTPGQGLQFLFEYFSETQRNKGNFPGRFSGRQFSNSRSEMNVSTLELGDSALYLCASSLSHGANPQYFGPGTRLLVL.